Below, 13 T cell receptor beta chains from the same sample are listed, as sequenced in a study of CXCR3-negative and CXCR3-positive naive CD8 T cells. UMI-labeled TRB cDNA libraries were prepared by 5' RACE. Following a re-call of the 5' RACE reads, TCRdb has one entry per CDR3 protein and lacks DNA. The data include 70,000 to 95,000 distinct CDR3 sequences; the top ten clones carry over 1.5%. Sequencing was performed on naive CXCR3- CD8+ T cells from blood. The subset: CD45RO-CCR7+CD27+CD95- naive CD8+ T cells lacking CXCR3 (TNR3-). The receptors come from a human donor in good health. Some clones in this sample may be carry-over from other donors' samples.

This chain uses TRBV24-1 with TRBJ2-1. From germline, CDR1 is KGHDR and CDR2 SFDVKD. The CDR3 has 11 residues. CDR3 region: CATSDLIEQFF.

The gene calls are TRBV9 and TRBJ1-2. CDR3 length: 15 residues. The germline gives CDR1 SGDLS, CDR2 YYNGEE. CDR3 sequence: CASSVNRDYDYGYTF.

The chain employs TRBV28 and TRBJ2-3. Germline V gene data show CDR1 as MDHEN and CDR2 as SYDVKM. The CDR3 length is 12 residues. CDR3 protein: CASSLLRDTQYF.

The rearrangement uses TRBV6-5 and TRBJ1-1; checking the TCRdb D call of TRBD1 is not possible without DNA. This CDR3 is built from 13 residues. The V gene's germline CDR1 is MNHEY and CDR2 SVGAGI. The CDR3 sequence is CASSQQGYTEAFF.

The CDR3: CASSLGGVPEQFF. The J gene is TRBJ2-1, the V gene TRBV7-9; the TCRdb D gene call, TRBD2, has no DNA to confirm it. From germline, CDR1 is SEHNR and CDR2 FQNEAQ (reference sequence). The CDR3 has 13 amino acids.

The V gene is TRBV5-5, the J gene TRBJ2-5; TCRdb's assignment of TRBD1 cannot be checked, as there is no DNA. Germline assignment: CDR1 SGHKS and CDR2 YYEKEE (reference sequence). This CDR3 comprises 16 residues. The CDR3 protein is CASSLIGTGVVETQYF.

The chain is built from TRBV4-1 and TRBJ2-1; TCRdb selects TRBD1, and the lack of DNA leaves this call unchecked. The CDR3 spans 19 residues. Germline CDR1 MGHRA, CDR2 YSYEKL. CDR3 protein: CASSQAAAWDSDSYNEQFF.

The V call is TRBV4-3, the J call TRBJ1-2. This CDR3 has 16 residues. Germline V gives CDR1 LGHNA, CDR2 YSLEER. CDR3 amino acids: CASSQDLGLGYYGYTF.

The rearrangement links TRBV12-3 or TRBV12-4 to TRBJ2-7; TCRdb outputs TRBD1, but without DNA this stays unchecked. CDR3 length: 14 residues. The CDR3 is CASSTELQVYEQYF.

The CDR3 here is CASSYSMHTGEYDEQFF. The rearrangement uses TRBV6-5 and TRBJ2-1; TCRdb's D gene call, TRBD2, goes unchecked for lack of DNA. Looked up from germline, CDR1 is MNHEY and CDR2 is SVGAGI. There are 17 residues in the CDR3.

The CDR3 sequence: CSVVQGNGETQYF. The chain combines TRBV29-1 with TRBJ2-5; as DNA is missing, the TRBD1 call by TCRdb cannot be tested. CDR1 SQVTM and CDR2 ANQGSEA come from the germline V gene. The CDR3 sequence is 13 residues long.

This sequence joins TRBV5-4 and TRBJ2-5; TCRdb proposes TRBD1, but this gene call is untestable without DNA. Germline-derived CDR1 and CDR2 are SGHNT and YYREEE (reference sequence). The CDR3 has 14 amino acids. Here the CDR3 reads CASSLGAGGETQYF.

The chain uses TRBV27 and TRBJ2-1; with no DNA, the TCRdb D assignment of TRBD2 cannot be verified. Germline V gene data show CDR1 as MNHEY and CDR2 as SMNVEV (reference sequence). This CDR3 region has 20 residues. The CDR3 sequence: CASSLSVRSLAASSYNEQFF.